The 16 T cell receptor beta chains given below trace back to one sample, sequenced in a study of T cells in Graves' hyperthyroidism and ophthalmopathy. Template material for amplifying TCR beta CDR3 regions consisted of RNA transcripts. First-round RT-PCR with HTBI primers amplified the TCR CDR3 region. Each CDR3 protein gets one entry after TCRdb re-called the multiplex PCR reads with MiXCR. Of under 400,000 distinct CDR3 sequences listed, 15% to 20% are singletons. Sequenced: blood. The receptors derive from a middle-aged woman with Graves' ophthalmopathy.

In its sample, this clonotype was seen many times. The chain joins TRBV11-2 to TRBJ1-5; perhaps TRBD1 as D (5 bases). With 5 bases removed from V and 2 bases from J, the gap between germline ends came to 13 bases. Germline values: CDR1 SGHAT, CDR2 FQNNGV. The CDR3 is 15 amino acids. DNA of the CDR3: TGTGCCAGCAGCACCTCGTCGGGGGGCAATCAGCCCCAGCATTTT. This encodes CASSTSSGGNQPQHF. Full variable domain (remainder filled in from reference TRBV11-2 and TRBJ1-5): EAGVAQSPRYKIIEKRQSVAFWCNPISGHATLYWYQQILGQGPKLLIQFQNNGVVDDSQLPKDRFSAERLKGVDSTLKIQPAKLEDSAVYLCASSTSSGGNQPQHFGDGTRLSIL.

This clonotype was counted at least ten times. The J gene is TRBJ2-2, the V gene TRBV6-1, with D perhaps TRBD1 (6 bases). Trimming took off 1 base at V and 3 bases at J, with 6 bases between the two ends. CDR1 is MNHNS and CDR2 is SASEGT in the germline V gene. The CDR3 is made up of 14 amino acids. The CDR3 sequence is CASSEGTDTGELFF. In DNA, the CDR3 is TGTGCCAGCAGTGAAGGGACAGACACCGGGGAGCTGTTTTTT.

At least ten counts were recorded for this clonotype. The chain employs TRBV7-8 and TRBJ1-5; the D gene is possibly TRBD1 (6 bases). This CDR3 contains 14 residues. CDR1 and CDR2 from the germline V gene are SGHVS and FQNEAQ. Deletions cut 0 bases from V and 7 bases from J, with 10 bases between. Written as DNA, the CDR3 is TGTGCCAGCAGCTTAGCGGGGGGGGGCCAGCCCCAGCATTTT. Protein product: CASSLAGGGQPQHF.

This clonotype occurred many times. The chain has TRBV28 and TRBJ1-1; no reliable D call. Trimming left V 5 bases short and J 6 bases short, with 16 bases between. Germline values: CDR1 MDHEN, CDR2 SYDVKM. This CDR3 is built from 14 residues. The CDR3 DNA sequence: TGTGCCAGCAGTCATCCTACCAATGGGGCTGAAGCTTTCTTT. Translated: CASSHPTNGAEAFF.

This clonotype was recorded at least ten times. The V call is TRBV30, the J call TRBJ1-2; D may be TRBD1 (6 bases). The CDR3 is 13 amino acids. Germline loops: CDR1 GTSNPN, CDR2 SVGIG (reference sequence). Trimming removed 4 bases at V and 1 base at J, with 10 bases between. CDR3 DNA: TGTGCCTGGACCCGGACAGATAACTATGGCTACACCTTC. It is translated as CAWTRTDNYGYTF.

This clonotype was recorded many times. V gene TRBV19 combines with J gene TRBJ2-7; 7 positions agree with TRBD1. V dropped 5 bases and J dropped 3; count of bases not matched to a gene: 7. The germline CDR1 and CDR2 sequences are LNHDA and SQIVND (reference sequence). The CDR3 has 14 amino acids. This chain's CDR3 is CASSHPGQSYEQYF. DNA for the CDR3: TGTGCCAGTAGTCATCCGGGACAGAGCTACGAGCAGTACTTC.

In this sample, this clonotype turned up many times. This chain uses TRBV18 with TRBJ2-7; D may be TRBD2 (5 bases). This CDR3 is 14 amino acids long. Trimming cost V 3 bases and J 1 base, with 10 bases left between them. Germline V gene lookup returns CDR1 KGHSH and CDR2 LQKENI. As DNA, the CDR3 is TGTGCCAGCTCACCGGAGGCAGATTCCTACGAGCAGTACTTC. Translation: CASSPEADSYEQYF. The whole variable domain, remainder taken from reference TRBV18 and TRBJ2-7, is NAGVMQNPRHLVRRRGQEARLRCSPMKGHSHVYWYRQLPEEGLKFMVYLQKENIIDESGMPKERFSAEFPKEGPSILRIQQVVRGDSAAYFCASSPEADSYEQYFGPGTRLTVT.

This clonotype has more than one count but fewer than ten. The CDR3 nucleotides are TGTGCCAGCAGCTACCCCAGTCCGGGACAGGGGGATGGCTACACCTTC. It is translated as CASSYPSPGQGDGYTF. The V call is TRBV7-3, the J call TRBJ1-2, with 11 bases identical to TRBD1. The J segment lost 6 bases and the V segment lost 4 bases, leaving 10 bases of the junction unmatched. The germline gives CDR1 SGHTA, CDR2 FQGTGA. This CDR3 contains 16 residues.

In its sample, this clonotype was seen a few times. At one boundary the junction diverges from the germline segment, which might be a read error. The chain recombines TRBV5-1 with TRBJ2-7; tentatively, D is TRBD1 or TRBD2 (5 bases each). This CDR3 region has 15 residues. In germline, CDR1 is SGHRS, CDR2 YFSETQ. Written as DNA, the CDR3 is TGCGCCAGCAGCGAACTTCGGGACGGCTTTGACGAGAAGTACTTC. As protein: CASSELRDGFDEKYF. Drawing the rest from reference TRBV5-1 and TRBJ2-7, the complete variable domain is KAGVTQTPRYLIKTRGQQVTLSCSPISGHRSVSWYQQTPGQGLQFLFEYFSETQRNKGNFPGRFSGRQFSNSRSEMNVSTLELGDSALYLCASSELRDGFDEKYFGPGTRLTVT.

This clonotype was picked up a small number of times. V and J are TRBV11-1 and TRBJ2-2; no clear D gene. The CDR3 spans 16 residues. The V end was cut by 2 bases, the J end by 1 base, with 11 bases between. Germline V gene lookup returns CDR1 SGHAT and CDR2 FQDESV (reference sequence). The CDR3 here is CASSLRPKGNTGELFF. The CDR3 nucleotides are TGTGCCAGCAGCTTACGGCCTAAAGGGAACACCGGGGAGCTGTTTTTT.

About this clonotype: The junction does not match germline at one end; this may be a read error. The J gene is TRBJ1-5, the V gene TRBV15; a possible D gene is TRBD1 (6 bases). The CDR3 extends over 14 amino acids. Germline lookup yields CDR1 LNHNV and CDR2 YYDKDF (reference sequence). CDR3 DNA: TGTGCCACCAGCGGCCTGGGGGCAAGGCAGCCCCAGCGTTTT. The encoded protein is CATSGLGARQPQRF.

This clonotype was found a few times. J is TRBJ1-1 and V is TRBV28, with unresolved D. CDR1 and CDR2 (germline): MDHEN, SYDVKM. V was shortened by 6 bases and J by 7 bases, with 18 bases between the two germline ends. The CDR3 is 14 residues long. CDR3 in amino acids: CASRQPQTHFEAFF. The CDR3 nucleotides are TGTGCCAGCAGACAGCCCCAGACTCATTTTGAAGCTTTCTTT.

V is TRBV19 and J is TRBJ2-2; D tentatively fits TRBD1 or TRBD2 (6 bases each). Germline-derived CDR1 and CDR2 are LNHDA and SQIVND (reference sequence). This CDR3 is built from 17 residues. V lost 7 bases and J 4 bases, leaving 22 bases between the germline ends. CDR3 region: CASTKYGGSRSTGELFF. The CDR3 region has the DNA TGTGCCAGTACCAAATACGGGGGCTCGAGATCCACCGGGGAGCTGTTTTTT.

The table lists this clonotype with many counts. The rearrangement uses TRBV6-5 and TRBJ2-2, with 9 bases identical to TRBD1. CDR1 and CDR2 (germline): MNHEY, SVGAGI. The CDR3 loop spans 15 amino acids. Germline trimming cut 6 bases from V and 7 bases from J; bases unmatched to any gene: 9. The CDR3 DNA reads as TGTGCCAGCAGACCGGGACAGGGAGCAGTCGGGGAGCTGTTTTTT. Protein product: CASRPGQGAVGELFF.

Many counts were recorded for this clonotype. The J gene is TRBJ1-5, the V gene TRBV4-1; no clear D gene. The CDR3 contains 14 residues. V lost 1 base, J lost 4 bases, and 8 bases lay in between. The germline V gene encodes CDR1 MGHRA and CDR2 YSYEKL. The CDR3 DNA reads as TGCGCCAGCAGCCAAGTGGGAGGGAATCAGCCCCAGCATTTT. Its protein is CASSQVGGNQPQHF.

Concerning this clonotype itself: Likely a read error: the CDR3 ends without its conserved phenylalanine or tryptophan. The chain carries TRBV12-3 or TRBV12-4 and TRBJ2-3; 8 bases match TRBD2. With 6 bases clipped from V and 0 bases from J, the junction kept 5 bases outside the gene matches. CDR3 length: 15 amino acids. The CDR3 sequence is CASRPSGLSTDTQYY. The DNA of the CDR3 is TGTGCCAGCAGGCCTAGCGGGTTGAGCACAGATACGCAGTATTAT.